One T cell receptor (beta chain) is described in this entry. The data originate from a study of blood T cell repertoires in COVID-19. The wider study: Specimens from acute and convalescent COVID-19 originated in the United States, Italy and Spain. Nucleic acid was either cDNA or gDNA, and it came from T cells, B-cell-depleted T cells, or PBMCs.

In the original analysis: Reference gene primer amplification yielded estimated nucleated cell counts. The protocol was immunoSEQ multiplex PCR, while the TCRdb copy is restricted to in-frame clones and leaves out a portion. The DNA gave D and trimming, while V, J and clone size come from that table. The sample yields around 64,000 clones, roughly 84% seen once. Material: peripheral blood. The receptor comes from a woman under 30 with acute or convalescent COVID-19.

Written as DNA, the CDR3 is TGTGCCAGCAGTGAAGTCGCGGGCAGTTCACCCCTCCACTTT. Protein product: CASSEVAGSSPLHF. This chain connects TRBV2 to TRBJ1-6; D unresolved. From germline, CDR1 is SNHLY and CDR2 FYNNEI. Trimming cost V 1 base and J 9 bases, with 10 bases left between them. This CDR3 contains 14 residues.